This T cell receptor (beta chain) was sequenced in a study of beta chain features in type 1 diabetes. The germline gives CDR1 SGHRS, CDR2 YFSETQ. The CDR3 extends over 13 amino acids. Trimming removed 0 bases at V and 7 bases at J, with 8 bases between. With respect to this clone: In the same sample, other DNA sequences code for this CDR3.

Expressed TCRB transcripts were sequenced, since all the RNA that had been isolated was reverse transcribed. Some clones are missing from TCRdb's copy, which holds only in-frame ones; the method was immunoSEQ multiplex PCR. Of some 330,000 clones listed, 11% are singletons. This receptor was taken from a woman in her 30s in good health. The V and J genes are TRBV5-1 and TRBJ2-1, with unresolved D. Input material: naive CD4+ T cells from blood. The CDR3 region has the DNA TGCGCCAGCAGCTTGGCCGTAGTGAATGAGCAGTTCTTC. Amino acid sequence: CASSLAVVNEQFF.